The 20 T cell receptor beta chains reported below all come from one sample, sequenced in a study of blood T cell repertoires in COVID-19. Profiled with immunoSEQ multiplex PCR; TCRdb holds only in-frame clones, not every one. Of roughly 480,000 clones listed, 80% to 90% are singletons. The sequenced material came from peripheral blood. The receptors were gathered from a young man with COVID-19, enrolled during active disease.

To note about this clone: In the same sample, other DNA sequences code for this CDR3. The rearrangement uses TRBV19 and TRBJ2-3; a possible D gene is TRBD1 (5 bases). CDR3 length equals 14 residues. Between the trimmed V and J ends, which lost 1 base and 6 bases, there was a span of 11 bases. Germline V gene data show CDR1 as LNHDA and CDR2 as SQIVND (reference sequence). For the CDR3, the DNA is TGTGCCAGTAGTATAGTTTCTGGGGCGGATACGCAGTATTTT. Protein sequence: CASSIVSGADTQYF.

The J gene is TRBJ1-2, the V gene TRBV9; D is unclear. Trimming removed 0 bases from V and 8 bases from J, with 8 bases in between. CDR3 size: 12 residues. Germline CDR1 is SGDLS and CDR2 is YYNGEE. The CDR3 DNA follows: TGTGCCAGCAGCGTAGCTACGAAAGGCTACACCTTC. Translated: CASSVATKGYTF. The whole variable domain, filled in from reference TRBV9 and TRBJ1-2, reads DSGVTQTPKHLITATGQRVTLRCSPRSGDLSVYWYQQSLDQGLQFLIQYYNGEERAKGNILERFSAQQFPDLHSELNLSSLELGDSALYFCASSVATKGYTFGSGTRLTVV.

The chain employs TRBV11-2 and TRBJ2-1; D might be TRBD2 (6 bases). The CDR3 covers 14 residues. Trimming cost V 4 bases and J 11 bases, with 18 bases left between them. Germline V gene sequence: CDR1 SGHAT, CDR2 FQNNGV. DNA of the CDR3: TGTGCCAGCAGCTCGGGACTCGTCCCGAATCAGCAGTTCTTC. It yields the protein CASSSGLVPNQQFF.

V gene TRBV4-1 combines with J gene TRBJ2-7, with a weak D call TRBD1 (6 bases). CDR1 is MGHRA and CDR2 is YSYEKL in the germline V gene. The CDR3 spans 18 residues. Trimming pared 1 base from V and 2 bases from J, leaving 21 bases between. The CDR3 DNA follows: TGCGCCAGCAGCCAAGTAGGTTTGGTAGGGGACACAGCCTACGAGCAGTACTTC. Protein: CASSQVGLVGDTAYEQYF.

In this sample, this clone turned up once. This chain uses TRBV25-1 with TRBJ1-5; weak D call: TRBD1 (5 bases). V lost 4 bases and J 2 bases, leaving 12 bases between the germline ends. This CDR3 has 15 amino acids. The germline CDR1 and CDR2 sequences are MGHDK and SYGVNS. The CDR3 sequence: CASSAPGSGNQPQHF. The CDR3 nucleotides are TGTGCCAGCAGTGCCCCAGGGTCGGGCAATCAGCCCCAGCATTTT.

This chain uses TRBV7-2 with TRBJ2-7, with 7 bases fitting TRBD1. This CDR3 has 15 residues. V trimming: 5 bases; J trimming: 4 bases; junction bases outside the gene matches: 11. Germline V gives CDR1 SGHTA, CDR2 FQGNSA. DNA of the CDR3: TGTGCCAGCAGCCCTAACGACAGGGATACTTACGAGCAGTACTTC. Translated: CASSPNDRDTYEQYF. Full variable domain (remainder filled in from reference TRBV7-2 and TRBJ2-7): GAGVSQSPSNKVTEKGKDVELRCDPISGHTALYWYRQSLGQGLEFLIYFQGNSAPDKSGLPSDRFSAERTGGSVSTLTIQRTQQEDSAVYLCASSPNDRDTYEQYFGPGTRLTVT.

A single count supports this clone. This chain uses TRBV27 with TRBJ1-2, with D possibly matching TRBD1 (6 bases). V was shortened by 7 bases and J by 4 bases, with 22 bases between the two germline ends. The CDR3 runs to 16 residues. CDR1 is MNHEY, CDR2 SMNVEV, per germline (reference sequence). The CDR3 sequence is CASTPWAGDDGYGYTF. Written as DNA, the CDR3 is TGTGCCAGCACCCCTTGGGCAGGGGATGACGGCTATGGCTACACCTTC.

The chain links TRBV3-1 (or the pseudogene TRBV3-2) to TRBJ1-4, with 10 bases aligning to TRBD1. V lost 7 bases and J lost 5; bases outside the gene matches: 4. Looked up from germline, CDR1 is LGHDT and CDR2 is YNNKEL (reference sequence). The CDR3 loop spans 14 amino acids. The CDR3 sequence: CASTRQGANEKLFF. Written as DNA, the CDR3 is TGTGCCAGCACCCGACAGGGGGCGAATGAAAAACTGTTTTTT.

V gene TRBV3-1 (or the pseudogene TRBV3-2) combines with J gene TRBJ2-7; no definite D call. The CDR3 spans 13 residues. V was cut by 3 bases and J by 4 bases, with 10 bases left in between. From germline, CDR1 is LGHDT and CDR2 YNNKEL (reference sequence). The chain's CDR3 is CASSHLSGYEQYF. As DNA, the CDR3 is TGTGCCAGCAGCCACTTGTCGGGTTACGAGCAGTACTTC.

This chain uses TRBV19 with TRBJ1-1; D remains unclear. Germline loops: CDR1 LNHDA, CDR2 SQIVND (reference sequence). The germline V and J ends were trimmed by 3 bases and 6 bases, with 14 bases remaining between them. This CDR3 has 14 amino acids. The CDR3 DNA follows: TGTGCCAGTAGTATTTCCGAGGCGGCCCCTGAAGCTTTCTTT. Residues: CASSISEAAPEAFF.

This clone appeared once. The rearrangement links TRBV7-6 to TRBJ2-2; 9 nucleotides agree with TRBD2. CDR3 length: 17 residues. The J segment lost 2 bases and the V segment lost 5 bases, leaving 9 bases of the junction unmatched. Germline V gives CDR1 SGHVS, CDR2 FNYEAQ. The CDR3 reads CASSRRGLATNTGELFF. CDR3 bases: TGTGCCAGCAGCCGAAGAGGACTAGCGACCAACACCGGGGAGCTGTTTTTT.

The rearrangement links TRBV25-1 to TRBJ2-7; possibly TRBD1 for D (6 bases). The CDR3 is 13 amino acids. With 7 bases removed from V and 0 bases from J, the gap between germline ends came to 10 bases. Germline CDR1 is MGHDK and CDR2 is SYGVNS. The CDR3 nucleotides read TGTGCCAGCAACTACAGGGTCTCCTACGAGCAGTACTTC. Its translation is CASNYRVSYEQYF.

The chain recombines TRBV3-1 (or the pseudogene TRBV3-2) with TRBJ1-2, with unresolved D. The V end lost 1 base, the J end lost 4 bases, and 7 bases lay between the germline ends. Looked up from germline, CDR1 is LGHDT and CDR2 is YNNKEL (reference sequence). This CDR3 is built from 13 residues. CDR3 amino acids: CASSQGTTYGYTF. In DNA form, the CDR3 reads TGTGCCAGCAGCCAAGGGACTACCTATGGCTACACCTTC.

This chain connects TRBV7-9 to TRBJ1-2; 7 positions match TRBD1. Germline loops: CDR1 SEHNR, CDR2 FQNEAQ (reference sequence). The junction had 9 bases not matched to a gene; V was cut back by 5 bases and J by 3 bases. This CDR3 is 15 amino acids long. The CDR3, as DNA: TGTGCCAGCAGCCTAATGACGGGACAGCACTATGGCTACACCTTC. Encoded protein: CASSLMTGQHYGYTF.

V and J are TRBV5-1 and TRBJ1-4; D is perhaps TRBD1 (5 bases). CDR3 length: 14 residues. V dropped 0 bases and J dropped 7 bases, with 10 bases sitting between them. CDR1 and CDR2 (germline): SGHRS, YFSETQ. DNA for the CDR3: TGCGCCAGCAGCTTGGCGGGGAGGGGTGAAAAACTGTTTTTT. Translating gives CASSLAGRGEKLFF.

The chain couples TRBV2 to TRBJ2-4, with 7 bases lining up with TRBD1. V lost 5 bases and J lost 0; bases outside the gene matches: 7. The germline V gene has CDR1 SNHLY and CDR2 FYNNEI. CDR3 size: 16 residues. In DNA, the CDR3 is TGTGCCAGCAGTACCCAGGGGGAACTAGCCAAAAACATTCAGTACTTC. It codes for CASSTQGELAKNIQYF.

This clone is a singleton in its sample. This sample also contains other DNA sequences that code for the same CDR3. The CDR3 sequence is CASSPWQGNQETQYF. CDR3 sequence (DNA): TGTGCCAGCAGCCCGTGGCAGGGGAACCAAGAGACCCAGTACTTC. This sequence joins TRBV14 and TRBJ2-5; D is possibly TRBD1 (6 bases). Germline loops: CDR1 SGHDN, CDR2 FVKESK. CDR3 size: 15 residues. Trimming stripped 4 bases from V and 0 bases from J, with 12 bases between.

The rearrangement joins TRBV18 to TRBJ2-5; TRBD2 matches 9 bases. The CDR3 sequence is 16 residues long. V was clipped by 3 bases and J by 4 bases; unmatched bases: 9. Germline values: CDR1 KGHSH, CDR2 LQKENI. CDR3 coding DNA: TGTGCCAGCTCACCTAGAGGGAGTAGCGGGGGAGAGACCCAGTACTTC. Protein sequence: CASSPRGSSGGETQYF.

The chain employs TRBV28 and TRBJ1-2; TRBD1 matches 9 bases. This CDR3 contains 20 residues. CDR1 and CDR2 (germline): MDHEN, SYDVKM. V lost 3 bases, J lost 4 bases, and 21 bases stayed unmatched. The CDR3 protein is CASSFPTTPGTGSVPYGYTF. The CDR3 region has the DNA TGTGCCAGCAGTTTCCCAACCACTCCCGGGACAGGGTCGGTTCCCTATGGCTACACCTTC.

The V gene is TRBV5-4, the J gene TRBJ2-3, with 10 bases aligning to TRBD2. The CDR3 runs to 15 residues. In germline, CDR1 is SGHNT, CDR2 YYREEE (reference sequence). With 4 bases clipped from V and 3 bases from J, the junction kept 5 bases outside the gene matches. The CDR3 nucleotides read TGTGCCAGCAGCGCGACTAGCGGGCTTACAGATACGCAGTATTTT. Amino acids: CASSATSGLTDTQYF. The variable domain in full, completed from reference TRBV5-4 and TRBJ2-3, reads ETGVTQSPTHLIKTRGQQVTLRCSSQSGHNTVSWYQQALGQGPQFIFQYYREEENGRGNFPPRFSGLQFPNYSSELNVNALELDDSALYLCASSATSGLTDTQYFGPGTRLTVL.